This T cell receptor (beta chain) was identified during a study of vaccination and CD4 T cells after COVID-19. Time point denoted: late sampling 161 to 241 days after vaccination in a few convalescent patients. CDR3 length: 16 residues. TCRdb analysed the PCR reads with MiXCR anew, one entry per CDR3 protein. In the table there are 30,000 to 40,000 distinct CDR3 sequences, about 35% of which are singletons. Sequencing used CD4+ T cells from blood, obtained about 7 months after SARS-CoV-2 vaccination. The rearrangement joins TRBV21-1 to TRBJ1-5; the table's D call of TRBD1 was not tested on the DNA. TRBV21-1 is a listed pseudogene. The clonotype originates from a human donor who had recovered from COVID-19. The CDR3 nucleotides are TGTGCCAGCAGCAAAGGAGGTTCGGGGGGGGATCAGCCCCAGCATTTT. This gives the protein CASSKGGSGGDQPQHF.